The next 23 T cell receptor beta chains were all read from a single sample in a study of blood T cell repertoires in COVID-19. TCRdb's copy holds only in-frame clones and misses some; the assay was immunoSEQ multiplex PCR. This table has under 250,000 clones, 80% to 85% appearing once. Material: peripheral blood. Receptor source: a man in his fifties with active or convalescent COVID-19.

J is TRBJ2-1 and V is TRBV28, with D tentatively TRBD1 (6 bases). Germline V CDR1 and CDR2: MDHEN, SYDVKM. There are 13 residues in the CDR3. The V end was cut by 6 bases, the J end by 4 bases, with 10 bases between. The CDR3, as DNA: TGTGCCAGCAGGGCTACAGGGTACAATGAGCAGTTCTTC. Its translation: CASRATGYNEQFF.

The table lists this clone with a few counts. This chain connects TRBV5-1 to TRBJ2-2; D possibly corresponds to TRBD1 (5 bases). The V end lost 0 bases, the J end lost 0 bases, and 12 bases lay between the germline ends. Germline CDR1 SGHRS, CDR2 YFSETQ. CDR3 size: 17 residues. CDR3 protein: CASSLAARGANTGELFF. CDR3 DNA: TGCGCCAGCAGCTTGGCGGCTAGGGGTGCGAACACCGGGGAGCTGTTTTTT.

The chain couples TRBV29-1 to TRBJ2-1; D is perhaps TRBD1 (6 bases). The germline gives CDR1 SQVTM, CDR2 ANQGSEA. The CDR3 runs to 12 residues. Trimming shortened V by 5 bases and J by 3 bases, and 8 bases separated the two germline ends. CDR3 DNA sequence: TGCAGCGTTCGGGACAACTACAATGAGCAGTTCTTC. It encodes CSVRDNYNEQFF.

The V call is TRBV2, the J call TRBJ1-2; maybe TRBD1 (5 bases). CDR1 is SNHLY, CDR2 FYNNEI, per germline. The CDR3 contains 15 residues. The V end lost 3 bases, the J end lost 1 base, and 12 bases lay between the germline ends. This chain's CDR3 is CASSDPGVINYGYTF. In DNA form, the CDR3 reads TGTGCCAGCAGTGACCCGGGGGTGATTAACTATGGCTACACCTTC.

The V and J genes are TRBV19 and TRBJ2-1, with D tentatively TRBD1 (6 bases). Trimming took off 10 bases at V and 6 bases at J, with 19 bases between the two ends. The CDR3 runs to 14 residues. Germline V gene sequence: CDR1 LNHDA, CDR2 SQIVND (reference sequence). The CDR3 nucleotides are TGTGCCACCCTAGGGGGTAAAGGGGTCAATGAGCAGTTCTTC. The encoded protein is CATLGGKGVNEQFF.

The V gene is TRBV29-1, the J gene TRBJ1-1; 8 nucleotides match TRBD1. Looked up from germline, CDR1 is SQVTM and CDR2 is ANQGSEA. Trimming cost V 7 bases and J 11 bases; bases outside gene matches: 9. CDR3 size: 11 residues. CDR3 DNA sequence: TGCAGCGCCGGGACAGGATTCTTCGCTTTCTTT. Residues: CSAGTGFFAFF.

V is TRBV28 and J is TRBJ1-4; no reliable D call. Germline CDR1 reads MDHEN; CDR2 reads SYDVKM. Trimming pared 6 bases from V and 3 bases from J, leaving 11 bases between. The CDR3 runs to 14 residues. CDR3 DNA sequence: TGTGCCAGCAGATCCGGAGGGTCTAATGAAAAACTGTTTTTT. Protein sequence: CASRSGGSNEKLFF.

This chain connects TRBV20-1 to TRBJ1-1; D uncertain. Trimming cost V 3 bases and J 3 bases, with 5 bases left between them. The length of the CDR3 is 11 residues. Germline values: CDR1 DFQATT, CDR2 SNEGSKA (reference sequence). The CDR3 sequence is CSARAYTEAFF. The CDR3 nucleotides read TGCAGTGCTAGGGCCTACACTGAAGCTTTCTTT.

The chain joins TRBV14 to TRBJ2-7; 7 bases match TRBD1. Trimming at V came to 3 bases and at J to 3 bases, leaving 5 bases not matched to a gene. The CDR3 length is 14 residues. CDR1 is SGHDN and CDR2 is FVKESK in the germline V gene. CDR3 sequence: CASSQGQLNYEQYF. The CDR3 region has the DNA TGTGCCAGCAGCCAGGGACAGCTTAACTACGAGCAGTACTTC.

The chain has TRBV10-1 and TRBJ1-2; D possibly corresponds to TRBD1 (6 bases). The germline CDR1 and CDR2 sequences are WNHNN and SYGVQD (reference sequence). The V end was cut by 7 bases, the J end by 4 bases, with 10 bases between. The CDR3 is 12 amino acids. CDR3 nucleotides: TGCGCCAGCACCGACAGGACCTATGGCTACACCTTC. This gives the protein CASTDRTYGYTF.

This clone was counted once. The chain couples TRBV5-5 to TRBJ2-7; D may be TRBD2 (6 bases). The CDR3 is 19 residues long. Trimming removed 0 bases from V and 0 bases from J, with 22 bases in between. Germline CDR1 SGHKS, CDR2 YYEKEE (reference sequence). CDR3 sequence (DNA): TGTGCCAGCAGCTTGGGACCCGCAGGGCCCCCCGGGGGCTCCTACGAGCAGTACTTC. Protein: CASSLGPAGPPGGSYEQYF.

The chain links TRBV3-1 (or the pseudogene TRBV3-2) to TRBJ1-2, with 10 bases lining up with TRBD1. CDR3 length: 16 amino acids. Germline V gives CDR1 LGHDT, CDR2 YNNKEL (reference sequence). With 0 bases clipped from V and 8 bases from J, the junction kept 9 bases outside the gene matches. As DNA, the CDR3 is TGTGCCAGCAGCCAAGATCGGGACAGGGGCATGGAGGGCTACACCTTC. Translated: CASSQDRDRGMEGYTF.

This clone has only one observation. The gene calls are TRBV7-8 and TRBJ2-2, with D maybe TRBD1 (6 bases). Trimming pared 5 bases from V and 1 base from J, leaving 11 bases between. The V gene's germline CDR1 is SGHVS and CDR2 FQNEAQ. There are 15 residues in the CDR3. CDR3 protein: CASSPWTENTGELFF. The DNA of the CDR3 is TGTGCCAGCAGCCCCTGGACAGAGAACACCGGGGAGCTGTTTTTT.

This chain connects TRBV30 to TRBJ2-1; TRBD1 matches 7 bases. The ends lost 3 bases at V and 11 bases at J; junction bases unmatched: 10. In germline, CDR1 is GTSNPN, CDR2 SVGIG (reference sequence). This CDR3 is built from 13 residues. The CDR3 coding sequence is TGTGCCTGGAGGGTCAAAGGGGGCGGTAAGCAGTTCTTC. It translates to CAWRVKGGGKQFF.

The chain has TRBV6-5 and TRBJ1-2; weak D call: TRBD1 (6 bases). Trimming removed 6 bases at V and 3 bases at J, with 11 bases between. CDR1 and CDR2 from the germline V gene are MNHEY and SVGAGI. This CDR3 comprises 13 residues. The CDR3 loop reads CASRGAYHYGYTF. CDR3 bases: TGTGCCAGCAGGGGGGCCTACCACTATGGCTACACCTTC.

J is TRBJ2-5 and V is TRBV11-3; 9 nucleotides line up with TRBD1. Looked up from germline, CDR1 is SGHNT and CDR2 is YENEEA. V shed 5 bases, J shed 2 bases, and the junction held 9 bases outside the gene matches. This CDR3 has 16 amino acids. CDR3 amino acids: CASSISGQGLQETQYF. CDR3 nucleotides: TGTGCCAGCAGCATCTCGGGACAGGGACTACAAGAGACCCAGTACTTC.

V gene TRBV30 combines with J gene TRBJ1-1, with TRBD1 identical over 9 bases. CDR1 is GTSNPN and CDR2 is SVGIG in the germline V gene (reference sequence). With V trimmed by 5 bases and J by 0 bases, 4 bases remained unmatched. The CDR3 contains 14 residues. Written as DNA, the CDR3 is TGTGCCTGGGGAACAGGGGGCGTGAACACTGAAGCTTTCTTT. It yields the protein CAWGTGGVNTEAFF.

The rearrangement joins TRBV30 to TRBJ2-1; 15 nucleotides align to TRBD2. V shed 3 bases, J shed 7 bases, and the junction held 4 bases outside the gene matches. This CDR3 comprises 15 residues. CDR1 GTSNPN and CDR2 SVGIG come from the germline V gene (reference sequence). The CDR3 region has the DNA TGTGCCTGGAGGGGACTAGCGGGGGGTTGGAATGAGCAGTTCTTC. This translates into CAWRGLAGGWNEQFF.

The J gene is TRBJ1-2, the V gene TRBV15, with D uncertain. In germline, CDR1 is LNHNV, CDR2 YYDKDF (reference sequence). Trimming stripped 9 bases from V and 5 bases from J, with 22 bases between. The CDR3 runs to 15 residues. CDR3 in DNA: TGTGCCACACGGCTTGGAGGCGGGGAGTCTTATGGCTACACCTTC. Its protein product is CATRLGGGESYGYTF.

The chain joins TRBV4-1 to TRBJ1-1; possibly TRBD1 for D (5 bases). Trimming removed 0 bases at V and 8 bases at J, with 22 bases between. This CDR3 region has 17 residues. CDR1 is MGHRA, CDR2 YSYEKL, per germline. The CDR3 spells CASSQDWGQAAQGEAFF. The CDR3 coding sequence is TGCGCCAGCAGCCAAGATTGGGGCCAGGCCGCGCAAGGGGAAGCTTTCTTT.

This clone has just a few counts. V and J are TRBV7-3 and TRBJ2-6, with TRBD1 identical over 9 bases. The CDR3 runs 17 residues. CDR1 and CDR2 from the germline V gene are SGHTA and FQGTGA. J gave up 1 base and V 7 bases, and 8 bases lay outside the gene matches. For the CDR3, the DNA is TGTGCCAGCACCCTCGGGACAGGGTCGTCTGGGGCCAACGTCCTGACTTTC. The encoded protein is CASTLGTGSSGANVLTF.

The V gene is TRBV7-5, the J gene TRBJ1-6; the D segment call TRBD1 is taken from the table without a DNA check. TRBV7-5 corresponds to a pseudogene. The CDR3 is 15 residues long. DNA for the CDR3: TGTGTCAGAAGCTTAGAGGGGCGGAGAAGTTCACCCCTCCACTTT. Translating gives CVRSLEGRRSSPLHF.

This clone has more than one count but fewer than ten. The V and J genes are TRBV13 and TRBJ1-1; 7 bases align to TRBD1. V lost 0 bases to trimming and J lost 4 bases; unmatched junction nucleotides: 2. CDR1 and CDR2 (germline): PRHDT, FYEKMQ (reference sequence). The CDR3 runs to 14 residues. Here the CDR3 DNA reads TGTGCCAGCAGCTTAGGAAACAGGGGCACTGAAGCTTTCTTT. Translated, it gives CASSLGNRGTEAFF.